This T cell receptor (beta chain) was identified during a study of blood T cell repertoires in COVID-19. Germline V lookup: CDR1 SGHNT, CDR2 YYREEE (reference sequence). This CDR3 is built from 16 residues. The junction had 4 bases not matched to a gene; V was cut back by 4 bases and J by 6 bases. In the original processing: Reference gene primer amplification gave nucleated cell count estimates. Assay: immunoSEQ multiplex PCR; the TCRdb copy retains only in-frame clones and omits some. V, J and clone size derive from that table, while D and trimming were established from the DNA sequence. The data hold 70,000 or so clones, with around 85% observed a single time.

Sample: peripheral blood. This sequence joins TRBV5-4 and TRBJ2-1; 16 nucleotides line up with TRBD2. The sequence came from a woman older than 75 with active or convalescent COVID-19. DNA for the CDR3: TGTGCCAGCAGCGTGGGACTAGCGGGGGGGATCAATGAGCAGTTCTTC. Its translation is CASSVGLAGGINEQFF. The whole variable domain, remainder taken from reference TRBV5-4 and TRBJ2-1, is ETGVTQSPTHLIKTRGQQVTLRCSSQSGHNTVSWYQQALGQGPQFIFQYYREEENGRGNFPPRFSGLQFPNYSSELNVNALELDDSALYLCASSVGLAGGINEQFFGPGTRLTVL.